Sequencing of this T cell receptor beta chain was carried out in a study of shared clonotypes between healthy human individuals. Study observations and caveats: It was expected that sequencing depth would affect clonotype sharing among donors.

The authors' processing: Because ImmunoSEQ provided only junction sequences with no quality scores, the filtering differed. The table came from immunoSEQ multiplex PCR; TCRdb's copy has only in-frame clones and leaves some out. V and J calls and clone size are as listed in that table; D and trimming were resolved from the DNA. The sample consists of around 450,000 clones, about 85% of them appearing once. The CDR3 length is 13 residues. Trimming took off 4 bases at V and 6 bases at J, with 11 bases between the two ends. Germline V lookup: CDR1 SNHLY, CDR2 FYNNEI. Among the donors, all were Caucasian adults who lived in Nashville, Tennessee. On this clone: Its antigen is undetermined.

The sequence came from a woman in her thirties or forties in good health. Some clones in this sample may be carry-over from other donors' samples. The chain links TRBV2 to TRBJ2-3; the D gene is possibly TRBD1 (5 bases). Sequencing was carried out using PBMCs. The DNA of the CDR3 is TGTGCCAGCAGTGGTGTGGGGCCTGATACGCAGTATTTT. Translating it yields CASSGVGPDTQYF.